A selection of T cell receptor beta chains follows, all from one sample in a study of blood T cell repertoires in COVID-19. The table came from immunoSEQ multiplex PCR; TCRdb's copy has only in-frame clones and leaves some out. The sample has 260,000 or so clones, around 90% seen once. The specimen sequenced was peripheral blood. The receptors derive from a human donor in a cohort sampled during active COVID-19. Each CDR3 is given with its conserved first and last residue. D genes are given only for firm matches. Some rows mark clone size as missing; the rest say once, few, many or name a class of expanded clone.

v_call	clone_size	j_call	cdr3_length	d_call	cdr3_nt	cdr3_aa
TRBV27	NA	TRBJ1-2	13	NA	TGTGCCAGCAGTTTTATGGCAGATTATGGCTACACCTTC	CASSFMADYGYTF
TRBV6-4	NA	TRBJ1-1	13	NA	TGTGCCAGCAGCCTCCAGGAGAACACTGAAGCTTTCTTT	CASSLQENTEAFF
TRBV6-5	NA	TRBJ2-7	14	NA	TGTGCCAGCAGTTACGTGCGGACACCCTACGAGCAGTACTTC	CASSYVRTPYEQYF
TRBV28	NA	TRBJ2-3	18	TRBD2	TGTGCCAGCGGCCATACTAGCGGGAGACACTCTAGCACAGATACGCAGTATTTT	CASGHTSGRHSSTDTQYF
TRBV12-5	NA	TRBJ1-1	17	TRBD1	TGTGCTAGTGGTTTTGTAGGAGGGACAGGCCCTCAACCAGAGGCTTTCTTT	CASGFVGGTGPQPEAFF
TRBV19	NA	TRBJ1-2	15	NA	TGTGCCAGTAGTGCACCCAGCGAAGCTAACTATGGCTACACCTTC	CASSAPSEANYGYTF
TRBV6-5	NA	TRBJ1-5	16	NA	TGTGCCAGCAGTTCCACGGGACACTATAGCAATCAGCCCCAGCATTTT	CASSSTGHYSNQPQHF
TRBV18	NA	TRBJ1-3	17	NA	TGTGCCAGCTCACCCGTCCCGGGGGGTATCTCTGGAAACACCATATATTTT	CASSPVPGGISGNTIYF
TRBV4-3	NA	TRBJ1-5	15	NA	TGCGCCAGCAGCCAAGATCCCCGTAGCAATCAGCCCCAGCATTTT	CASSQDPRSNQPQHF
TRBV5-1	few	TRBJ1-1	15	TRBD1	TGCGCCAGCAGCTTCGTCGGACAGGGGAACACTGAAGCTTTCTTT	CASSFVGQGNTEAFF
TRBV4-3	NA	TRBJ2-7	16	NA	TGCGCCAGCAGCCAAGGGGGGCAGGTCAGCTCCTACGAGCAGTACTTC	CASSQGGQVSSYEQYF
TRBV28	NA	TRBJ2-1	15	TRBD2	TGTGCCAGCAGCTCTAGCGGGACTTCCTACAATGAGCAGTTCTTC	CASSSSGTSYNEQFF
TRBV7-9	NA	TRBJ2-2	19	TRBD2	TGTGCCAGCAGCTCTCCGGGACTAGCGGGAGTTCGGAACACCGGGGAGCTGTTTTTT	CASSSPGLAGVRNTGELFF
TRBV16	few	TRBJ2-1	14	NA	TGTGCCAGCGGGGGACATCGGGGCCCAAATGAGCAGTTCTTC	CASGGHRGPNEQFF
TRBV3-1/TRBV3-2	once	TRBJ1-6	16	NA	TGTGCCAGCAGCCCTCCCCTGGGAGAAAATAATTCACCCCTCCACTTT	CASSPPLGENNSPLHF
TRBV5-1	NA	TRBJ2-7	17	NA	TGCGCCAGCAGCTCTGAGCCCGGACTATACAGCTCCTACGAGCAGTACTTC	CASSSEPGLYSSYEQYF
TRBV5-1	NA	TRBJ2-3	13	NA	TGCGCCAGCAGCTTGCCCCGGGAGGATACGCAGTATTTT	CASSLPREDTQYF
TRBV7-9	NA	TRBJ2-5	15	NA	TGTGCCAGCCGTGAGGAGGGGTTGATTCAAGAGACCCAGTACTTC	CASREEGLIQETQYF
TRBV6-5	NA	TRBJ1-5	15	NA	TGTGCCAGCAAAATAGACGGGGGTTTCAATCAGCCCCAGCATTTT	CASKIDGGFNQPQHF
TRBV11-2	NA	TRBJ1-2	14	TRBD1	TGTGCCAGCAGACGTGACAGGGGAAAGTATGGCTACACCTTC	CASRRDRGKYGYTF
TRBV25-1	NA	TRBJ1-1	14	NA	TGTGCCAGCAGTGAATTGGGCGTGGACACTGAAGCTTTCTTT	CASSELGVDTEAFF
TRBV10-3	NA	TRBJ1-1	14	NA	TGTGCCATCAGTGAGCTCGGAGTAAACACTGAAGCTTTCTTT	CAISELGVNTEAFF
TRBV4-1	once	TRBJ1-2	16	TRBD1	TGCGCCAGCAGCCAAGGGCCTCGGGACAGGGACCATGGCTACACCTTC	CASSQGPRDRDHGYTF
TRBV7-6	NA	TRBJ1-2	11	NA	TGTGCCAGCAGCTCCACTTATGGCTACACCTTC	CASSSTYGYTF
TRBV5-6	NA	TRBJ2-3	16	NA	TGTGCCAGCAGCTTCCTCGGTATCGGTATTGAGGATACGCAGTATTTT	CASSFLGIGIEDTQYF
TRBV18	NA	TRBJ2-5	12	NA	TGTGCCAGCTCACCACTCAGAGGGACCCAGTACTTC	CASSPLRGTQYF
TRBV5-1	NA	TRBJ2-5	14	NA	TGCGCCAGCAGCGGGGGACAAGAACAAGAGACCCAGTACTTC	CASSGGQEQETQYF
TRBV5-4	NA	TRBJ1-1	17	TRBD1	TGTGCCAGCAGCTTGGGACGGGGGACAGGGTGGGACACTGAAGCTTTCTTT	CASSLGRGTGWDTEAFF